This entry concerns a single TCR beta chain. Antigen specificity is unknown. This sample was included in a study of OX40 agonist ivuxolimab in advanced cancers. Study context: An agonistic anti-OX40 (CD134) antibody, ivuxolimab, was used to treat the patients. Prior anti-PD-1, anti-PD-L1 or anti-CTLA-4 therapy did not bar entry, and 40% to 45% had some.

Study outcomes and limitations: In general, CD8+ T cells held more expanded clones than CD4+ did, on average.

Only in-frame clones appear in the TCRdb table, and some are missing; sequencing was by immunoSEQ multiplex PCR. The data show tens of thousands of clones, about 83% seen once. Trimming took 5 bases from V and 1 from J, leaving 17 bases between them. The CDR3 is made up of 16 amino acids. CDR1 is SGDLS and CDR2 is YYNGEE in the germline V gene. The receptor comes from an adult with an advanced solid tumor such as melanoma, head and neck, liver or kidney cancer. Sequenced here: CD4+ or CD8+ T cells sorted from blood, sampled in a trial of the OX40 agonist ivuxolimab. The chain employs TRBV9 and TRBJ2-3; D remains ambiguous. The CDR3 DNA follows: TGTGCCAGCAGTCTGATTCCTACTGGAGGCACAGATACGCAGTATTTT. It codes for CASSLIPTGGTDTQYF.